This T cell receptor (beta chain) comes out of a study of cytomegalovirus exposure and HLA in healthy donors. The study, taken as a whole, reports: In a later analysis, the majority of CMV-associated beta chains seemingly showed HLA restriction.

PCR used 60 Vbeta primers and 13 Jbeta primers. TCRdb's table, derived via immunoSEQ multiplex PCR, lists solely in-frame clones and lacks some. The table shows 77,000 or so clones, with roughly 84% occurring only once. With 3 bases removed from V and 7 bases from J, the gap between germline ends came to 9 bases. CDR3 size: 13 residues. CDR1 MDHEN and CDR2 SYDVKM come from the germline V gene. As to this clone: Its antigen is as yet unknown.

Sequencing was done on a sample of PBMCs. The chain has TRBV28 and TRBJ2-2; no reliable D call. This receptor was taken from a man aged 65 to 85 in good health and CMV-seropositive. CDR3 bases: TGTGCCAGCAGTTTCGGGTCACTCGGGGAGCTGTTTTTT. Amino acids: CASSFGSLGELFF.